A single sample gave rise to the 4 T cell receptor beta chains below, sequenced in a study of cytomegalovirus exposure and HLA in healthy donors. Only in-frame clones appear in the TCRdb table, and some are missing; sequencing was by immunoSEQ multiplex PCR. The profile shows 100,000 to 150,000 clones, roughly nine tenths of them singletons. The sequenced sample consisted of PBMCs. The receptors were gathered from a woman younger than 30 in good health and CMV-seronegative.

The gene calls are TRBV11-3 and TRBJ2-5; the match to TRBD2 covers 10 bases. After removal of 6 bases from V and 3 bases from J, the junction contained 7 bases not matched to a gene. Germline assignment: CDR1 SGHNT and CDR2 YENEEA. This CDR3 is built from 15 residues. The CDR3 nucleotides read TGTGCCAGCAGTCAAACCCTAGCGGGGGAAGAGACCCAGTACTTC. As protein: CASSQTLAGEETQYF.

The rearrangement uses TRBV27 and TRBJ1-4, with TRBD1 matching 8 bases. The germline CDR1 and CDR2 sequences are MNHEY and SMNVEV (reference sequence). Losses at the gene ends were 4 bases for V and 8 bases for J; bases not matched to a gene: 12. The CDR3 is 16 amino acids. CDR3 residues: CASSSPVGTGKEKLFF. CDR3 DNA sequence: TGTGCCAGCAGTTCCCCAGTAGGGACAGGAAAGGAAAAACTGTTTTTT. The full variable domain, with the rest looked up from reference TRBV27 and TRBJ1-4, is EAQVTQNPRYLITVTGKKLTVTCSQNMNHEYMSWYRQDPGLGLRQIYYSMNVEVTDKGDVPEGYKVSRKEKRNFPLILESPSPNQTSLYFCASSSPVGTGKEKLFFGSGTQLSVL.

The chain couples TRBV5-1 to TRBJ2-7; 12 bases are a match to TRBD1. Per germline, CDR1 SGHRS and CDR2 YFSETQ. After removal of 4 bases from V and 3 bases from J, the junction contained 8 bases not matched to a gene. This CDR3 is 16 amino acids long. The CDR3 protein is CASSPGQGASNYEQYF. The CDR3 nucleotides are TGCGCCAGCAGCCCGGGACAGGGGGCCTCAAACTACGAGCAGTACTTC. Full variable domain (outside the CDR3, taken from reference TRBV5-1 and TRBJ2-7): KAGVTQTPRYLIKTRGQQVTLSCSPISGHRSVSWYQQTPGQGLQFLFEYFSETQRNKGNFPGRFSGRQFSNSRSEMNVSTLELGDSALYLCASSPGQGASNYEQYFGPGTRLTVT.

This sequence joins TRBV10-1 and TRBJ2-7; no clear D gene. The CDR3 loop spans 11 amino acids. V gave up 7 bases and J gave up 0 bases, with 4 bases separating them. In germline, CDR1 is WNHNN, CDR2 SYGVQD (reference sequence). The CDR3 DNA is TGCGCCAGCACCTTCTCCTACGAGCAGTACTTC. It is translated as CASTFSYEQYF.